This T cell receptor beta chain was recorded in a study of shared clonotypes between healthy human individuals. Splitting of each subset's genomic DNA was done evenly across several immunoSEQ plates. Sequenced by immunoSEQ multiplex PCR; TCRdb stores in-frame clones only, minus some. The repertoire has 800,000 or so clones, just over 95% of them found once; the top ten carry less than 0.25%. V trimming: 8 bases; J trimming: 2 bases; junction bases outside the gene matches: 6. Germline V CDR1 and CDR2: MNHEY, SMNVEV (reference sequence). The CDR3 contains 14 residues. Naive CD8 cells lacked CD45RO and underwent positive selection for CCR7, leaving out terminally differentiated effector memory CD45RA+ cells. Study results and limitations: The naive CD4 repertoires of several donors were compared, and approximately 5% of clonotypes were shared.

This clone was counted a single time. Its target is unknown. Sequences were obtained from naive CD8+ T cells sorted from blood. V usage is TRBV27 and J usage is TRBJ2-4; 7 bases are a match to TRBD2. The clonotype originates from a man aged 25 to 45 in good health. For the CDR3, the DNA is TGTGCCAGCCGGGTGGGAGGGACCAAAAACATTCAGTACTTC. Residues: CASRVGGTKNIQYF.